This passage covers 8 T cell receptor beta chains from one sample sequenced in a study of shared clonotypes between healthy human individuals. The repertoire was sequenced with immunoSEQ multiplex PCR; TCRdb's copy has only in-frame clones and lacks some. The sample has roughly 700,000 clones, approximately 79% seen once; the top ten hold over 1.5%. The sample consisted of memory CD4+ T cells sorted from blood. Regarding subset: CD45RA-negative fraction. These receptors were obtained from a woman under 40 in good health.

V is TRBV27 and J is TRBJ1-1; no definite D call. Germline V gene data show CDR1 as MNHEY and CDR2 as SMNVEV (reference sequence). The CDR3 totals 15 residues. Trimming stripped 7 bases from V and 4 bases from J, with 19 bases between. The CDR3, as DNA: TGTGCCAGCAAAAAGGGCCAGATTAAGGGCACTGAAGCTTTCTTT. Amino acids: CASKKGQIKGTEAFF.

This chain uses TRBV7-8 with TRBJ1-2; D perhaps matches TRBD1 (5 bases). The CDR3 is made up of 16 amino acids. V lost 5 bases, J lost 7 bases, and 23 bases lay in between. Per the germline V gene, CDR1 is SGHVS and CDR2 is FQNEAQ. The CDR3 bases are TGTGCCAGCAGCCATAGTGGTGCCAGCCGAAGGGGTGGCTACACCTTC. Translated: CASSHSGASRRGGYTF.

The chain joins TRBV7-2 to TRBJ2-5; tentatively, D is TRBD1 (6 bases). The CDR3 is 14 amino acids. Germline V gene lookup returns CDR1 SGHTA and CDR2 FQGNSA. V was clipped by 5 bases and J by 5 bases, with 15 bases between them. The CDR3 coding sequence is TGTGCCAGCAGCGGGGGCGGTCGGGGTGAGACCCAGTACTTC. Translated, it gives CASSGGGRGETQYF.

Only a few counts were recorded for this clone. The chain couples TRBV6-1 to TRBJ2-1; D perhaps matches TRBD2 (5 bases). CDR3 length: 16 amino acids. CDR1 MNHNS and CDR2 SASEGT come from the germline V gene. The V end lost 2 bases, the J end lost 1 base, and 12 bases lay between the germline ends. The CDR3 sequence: CASSEPVAHSYNEQFF. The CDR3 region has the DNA TGTGCCAGCAGTGAACCTGTAGCGCATTCCTACAATGAGCAGTTCTTC.

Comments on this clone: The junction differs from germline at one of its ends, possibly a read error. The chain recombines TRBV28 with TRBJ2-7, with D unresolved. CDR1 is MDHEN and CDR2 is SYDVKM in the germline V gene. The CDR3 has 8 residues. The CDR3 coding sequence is TGTGCCAGCAGTTTAAACAGCTTC. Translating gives CASSLNSF.

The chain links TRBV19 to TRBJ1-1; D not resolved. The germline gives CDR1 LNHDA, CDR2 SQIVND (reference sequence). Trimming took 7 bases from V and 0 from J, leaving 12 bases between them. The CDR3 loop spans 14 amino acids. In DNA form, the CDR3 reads TGTGCCAGTACCAAAGGAGACGTGAACACTGAAGCTTTCTTT. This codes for CASTKGDVNTEAFF.

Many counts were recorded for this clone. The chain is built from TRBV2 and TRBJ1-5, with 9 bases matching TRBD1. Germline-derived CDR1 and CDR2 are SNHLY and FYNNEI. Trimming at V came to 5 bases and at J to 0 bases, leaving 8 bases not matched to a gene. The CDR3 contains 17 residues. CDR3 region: CASSKTGGPPSNQPQHF. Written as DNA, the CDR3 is TGTGCCAGCAGTAAAACAGGGGGCCCCCCTAGCAATCAGCCCCAGCATTTT. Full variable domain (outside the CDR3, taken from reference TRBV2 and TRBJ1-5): EPEVTQTPSHQVTQMGQEVILRCVPISNHLYFYWYRQILGQKVEFLVSFYNNEISEKSEIFDDQFSVERPDGSNFTLKIRSTKLEDSAMYFCASSKTGGPPSNQPQHFGDGTRLSIL.

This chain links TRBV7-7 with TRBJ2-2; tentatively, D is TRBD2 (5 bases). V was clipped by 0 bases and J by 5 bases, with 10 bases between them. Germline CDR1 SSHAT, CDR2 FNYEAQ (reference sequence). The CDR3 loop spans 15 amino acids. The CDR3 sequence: CASSLAGVDTGELFF. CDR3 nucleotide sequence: TGTGCCAGCAGCTTAGCGGGAGTGGATACCGGGGAGCTGTTTTTT.